What follows are 14 T cell receptor beta chains derived from one specimen sequenced in a study of T cell repertoires in cytomegalovirus infection. TCRdb reanalysed the reads using MiXCR and keeps one entry per CDR3 protein. The table records just over 450,000 distinct CDR3 sequences, 40% to 50% of them present only once. No antigen has been identified for these receptors. The material was cultured PBMCs, obtained from culture after CMV antigen stimulation. These receptor sequences come from a human donor in good health (CMV status not recorded). Some clones in this sample may be carry-over from other donors' samples.

The rearrangement links TRBV7-6 to TRBJ1-6; TRBD1 aligns across 8 bases. In germline, CDR1 is SGHVS, CDR2 FNYEAQ. The CDR3 length is 15 residues. The V and J ends lost 4 bases and 7 bases, in that order; junction bases with no gene match: 6. The CDR3 protein is CASSSGGQVNSPLHF. The CDR3 nucleotides read TGTGCCAGCAGCTCCGGGGGACAGGTGAATTCACCCCTCCACTTT. Based on the CDR3 plus reference TRBV7-6 and TRBJ1-6, the full variable domain is GAGVSQSPRYKVTKRGQDVALRCDPISGHVSLYWYRQALGQGPEFLTYFNYEAQQDKSGLPNDRFSAERPEGSISTLTIQRTEQRDSAMYRCASSSGGQVNSPLHFGNGTRLTVT.

This clonotype has more than one count but fewer than ten. The rearrangement uses TRBV28 and TRBJ2-6; TRBD2 might be the D (5 bases). The V end lost 7 bases, the J end lost 4 bases, and 14 bases lay between the germline ends. The CDR3 loop spans 15 amino acids. Germline CDR1 reads MDHEN; CDR2 reads SYDVKM. The CDR3 bases are TGTGCCAGCACTCGCCCGAGGGCGGGGGCCAACGTCCTGACTTTC. The encoded protein is CASTRPRAGANVLTF.

This chain connects TRBV6-2 or TRBV6-3 to TRBJ1-1; weak D call: TRBD1 (6 bases). Trimming took 5 bases from V and 6 from J, leaving 22 bases between them. The CDR3 sequence is 16 residues long. Germline V gives CDR1 MNHEY, CDR2 SVGEGT. Written as DNA, the CDR3 is TGTGCCAGCAGTAGGGGGGGTGATTCTACGGTGGCTGAAGCTTTCTTT. Residues: CASSRGGDSTVAEAFF.

At least ten counts were recorded for this clonotype. The chain joins TRBV7-8 to TRBJ2-7; the match to TRBD1 covers 7 bases. V shed 4 bases, J shed 7 bases, and the junction held 13 bases outside the gene matches. Germline V gene sequence: CDR1 SGHVS, CDR2 FQNEAQ. This CDR3 comprises 15 residues. CDR3 sequence: CASSSRDSLVGEQYF. DNA of the CDR3: TGTGCCAGCAGCTCACGGGACAGCCTAGTGGGTGAGCAGTACTTC.

The chain recombines TRBV7-4 with TRBJ2-3, with 7 bases that match TRBD2. This CDR3 is 12 amino acids long. V dropped 5 bases and J dropped 8; count of bases not matched to a gene: 4. The germline CDR1 and CDR2 sequences are SGHVT and SQSDAQ. CDR3 DNA: TGTGCCAGCAGCCTTCCTAGCGGTACGCAGTATTTT. Protein product: CASSLPSGTQYF.

This clonotype was counted only a few times. The V call is TRBV11-1, the J call TRBJ2-2; D not certain. The CDR3 is 13 residues long. Trimming removed 3 bases from V and 4 bases from J, with 6 bases in between. CDR1 is SGHAT and CDR2 is FQDESV in the germline V gene (reference sequence). CDR3 amino acids: CASSFLGTGELFF. The DNA of the CDR3 is TGTGCCAGCAGCTTCTTAGGCACCGGGGAGCTGTTTTTT.

This clonotype was counted between two and nine times. The chain employs TRBV7-2 and TRBJ1-3; unclear D gene. Germline loops: CDR1 SGHTA, CDR2 FQGNSA. The CDR3 has 13 amino acids. Trimming shortened V by 8 bases and J by 9 bases, and 17 bases separated the two germline ends. CDR3: CASSDAPGITIYF. As DNA, the CDR3 is TGTGCCAGCTCAGATGCACCGGGGATCACCATATATTTT.

This clonotype was observed once. J is TRBJ1-2 and V is TRBV11-2; D might be TRBD1 (5 bases). Trimming cost V 4 bases and J 2 bases, with 14 bases left between them. Germline V gene data show CDR1 as SGHAT and CDR2 as FQNNGV. CDR3 size: 15 residues. The CDR3 spells CASSSTNRNNYGYTF. CDR3 DNA sequence: TGTGCCAGCAGCTCAACCAACAGGAACAACTATGGCTACACCTTC.

V gene TRBV7-9 combines with J gene TRBJ2-1, with D possibly TRBD2 on 6 matching bases. Trimming cost V 8 bases and J 3 bases, with 14 bases left between them. Per germline, CDR1 SEHNR and CDR2 FQNEAQ (reference sequence). This CDR3 has 14 residues. CDR3 in DNA: TGTGCCAGCCGGCGGGGCGGGAACTACAATGAGCAGTTCTTC. Translated: CASRRGGNYNEQFF.

This chain connects TRBV6-1 to TRBJ2-5; tentative D call: TRBD2 (7 bases). The length of the CDR3 is 15 residues. CDR1 is MNHNS and CDR2 is SASEGT in the germline V gene. Trimming removed 8 bases at V and 4 bases at J, with 20 bases between. The CDR3: CASVEGGRVGETQYF. The DNA of the CDR3 is TGTGCCAGCGTCGAGGGGGGGCGGGTGGGAGAGACCCAGTACTTC.

In its sample, this clonotype was seen once. The chain recombines TRBV7-8 with TRBJ1-1; no reliable D call. V lost 3 bases and J 2 bases, leaving 13 bases between the germline ends. The V gene's germline CDR1 is SGHVS and CDR2 FQNEAQ. The CDR3 is 15 amino acids. The CDR3 coding sequence is TGTGCCAGCAGCTTTCCACCGGGTTTCAACACTGAAGCTTTCTTT. Its protein is CASSFPPGFNTEAFF.

The chain links TRBV7-2 to TRBJ2-4, with D possibly matching TRBD1 (5 bases). Deletions cut 1 base from V and 16 bases from J, with 14 bases between. Germline CDR1 is SGHTA and CDR2 is FQGNSA. The CDR3 is 12 residues long. The CDR3 loop is CASSLGQGQFYF. In nucleotides, the CDR3 is TGTGCCAGCAGCTTAGGGCAGGGCCAGTTTTACTTC.

The rearrangement uses TRBV7-9 and TRBJ2-4, with a tentative D call TRBD2 (6 bases). This CDR3 has 16 amino acids. CDR1 is SEHNR, CDR2 FQNEAQ, per germline (reference sequence). Deletions cut 5 bases from V and 0 bases from J, with 14 bases between. For the CDR3, the DNA is TGTGCCAGCAGCCCGCGGGAAGTACTAGCCAAAAACATTCAGTACTTC. Residues: CASSPREVLAKNIQYF.

In this sample, this clonotype turned up once. The genes are TRBV7-2 and TRBJ2-1, with D tentatively TRBD1 or TRBD2 (7 bases each). Germline CDR1 reads SGHTA; CDR2 reads FQGNSA. The ends were cut back, 5 bases at V and 9 bases at J, with 17 bases in the middle. The CDR3 runs to 14 residues. CDR3 nucleotide sequence: TGTGCCAGCAGCGGATGGTCAGGGGGGGGTGAGCAGTTCTTC. This gives the protein CASSGWSGGGEQFF.